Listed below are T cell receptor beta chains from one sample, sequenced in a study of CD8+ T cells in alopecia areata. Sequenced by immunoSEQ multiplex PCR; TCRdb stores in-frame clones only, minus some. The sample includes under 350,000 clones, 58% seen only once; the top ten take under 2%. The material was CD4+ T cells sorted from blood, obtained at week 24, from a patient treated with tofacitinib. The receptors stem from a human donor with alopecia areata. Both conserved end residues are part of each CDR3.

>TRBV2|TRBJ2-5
CASPGEAGGKETQYF
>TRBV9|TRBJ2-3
CASSRTQGTSTDTQYF
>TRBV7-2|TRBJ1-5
CASSFGGSSNQPQHF
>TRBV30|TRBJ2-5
CAWSVRETQYF
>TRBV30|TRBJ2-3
CAWSLGVVADTQYF
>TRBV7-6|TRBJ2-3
CASSSRDATDTQYF
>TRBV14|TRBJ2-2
CASSQDMIVELFF
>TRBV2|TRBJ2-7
CASSEGQSVEQYF
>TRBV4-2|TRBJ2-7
CASSQVAGKQYF
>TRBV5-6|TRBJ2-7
CASSRRQGLVSYEQYF
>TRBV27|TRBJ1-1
CASSFMGPQAAFF
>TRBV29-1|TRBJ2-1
CSAYGDSRSNEQFF
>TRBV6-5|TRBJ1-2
CASSREGYGYTF
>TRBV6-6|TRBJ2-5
CASSPSGGRETQYF
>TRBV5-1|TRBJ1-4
CASSTDRGGREKLFF
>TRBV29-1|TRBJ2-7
CSVARDRATYEQYF
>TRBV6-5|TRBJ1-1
CASMVRDSTTEAFF
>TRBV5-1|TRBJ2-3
CASSLGALTDTQYF
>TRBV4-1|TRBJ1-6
CASRGQQGRNSPLHF
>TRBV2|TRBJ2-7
CASSDYEQYF
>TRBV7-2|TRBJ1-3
CASSPERTGNTIYF
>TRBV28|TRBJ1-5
CASSSGDRDRQPQHF
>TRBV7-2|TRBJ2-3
CASSSAGLAGTPTDTQYF
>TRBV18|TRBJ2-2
CASSPRNRETLNTGELFF
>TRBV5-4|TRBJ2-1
CASSQSGVPYNEQFF
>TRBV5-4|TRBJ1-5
CASSSPDQPQHF
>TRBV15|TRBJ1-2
CATSRGLGGGSYGYTF
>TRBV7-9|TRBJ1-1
CASAKNRNTEAFF
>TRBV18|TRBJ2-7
CASSPGRPYEQYF
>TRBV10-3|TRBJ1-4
CAISENRDYIKLFF
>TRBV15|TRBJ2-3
CATSRTGVGTDTQYF
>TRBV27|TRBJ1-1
CASQGQSRNTEAFF
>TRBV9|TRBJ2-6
CASSVAGTGLNGANVLTF
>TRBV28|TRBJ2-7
CAECPNHYEQYF
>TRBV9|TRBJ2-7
CASSVTDRSHEQYF
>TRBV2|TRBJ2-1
CASLPGGDEQFF
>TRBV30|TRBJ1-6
CAWSPTGHSPLHF
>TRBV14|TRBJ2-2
CASSPMRGGVTGELFF
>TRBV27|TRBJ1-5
CASSPETGLSQPQHF
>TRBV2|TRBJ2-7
CASSGTSGGHYEQYF
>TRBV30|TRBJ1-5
CAWGGGNQPQHF
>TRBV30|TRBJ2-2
CAWSVLFSSGLAGGPDTGELFF
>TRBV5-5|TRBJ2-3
CASSLKGASDTQYF
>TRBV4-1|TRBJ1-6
CASSQDRRGNSPLHF
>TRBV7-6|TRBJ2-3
CASSRRQGTGTDTQYF
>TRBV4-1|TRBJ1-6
CASAPGQGAPNSPLHF
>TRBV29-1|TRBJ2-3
CSGTGGGARTQYF
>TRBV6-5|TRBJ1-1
CASSVLGGRNTEAFF
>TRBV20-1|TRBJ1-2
CSASDRDGYTF
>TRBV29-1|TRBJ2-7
CSVEGSGQTYEQYF